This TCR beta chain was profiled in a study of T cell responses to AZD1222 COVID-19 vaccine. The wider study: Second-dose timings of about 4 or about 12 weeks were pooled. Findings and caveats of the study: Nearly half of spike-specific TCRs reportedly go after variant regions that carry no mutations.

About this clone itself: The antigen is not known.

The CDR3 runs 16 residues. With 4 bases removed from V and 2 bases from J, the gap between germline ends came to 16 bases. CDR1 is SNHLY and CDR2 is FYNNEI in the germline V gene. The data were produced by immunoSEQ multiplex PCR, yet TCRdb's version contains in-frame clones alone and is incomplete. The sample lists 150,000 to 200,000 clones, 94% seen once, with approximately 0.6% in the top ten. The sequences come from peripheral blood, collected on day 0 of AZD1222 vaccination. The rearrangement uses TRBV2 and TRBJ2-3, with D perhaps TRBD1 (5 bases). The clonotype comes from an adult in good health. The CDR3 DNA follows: TGTGCCAGCAGTGGGCCCCAGGGAAGGTCCACAGATACGCAGTATTTT. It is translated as CASSGPQGRSTDTQYF.